This TCR beta chain is drawn from a study of blood T cell repertoires in COVID-19. Across the whole study: There were acute and convalescent COVID-19 samples, and they came from the United States, Italy and Spain. T cells, B-cell-depleted T cells, or PBMCs provided the cDNA or gDNA that served as material.

How the authors handled the data: Cell counts per sample came from amplifying reference gene primers. Method: immunoSEQ multiplex PCR; TCRdb's copy keeps in-frame clones and lacks some. V and J calls and clone size come straight from that table; D and trimming were deduced from the DNA. The data show around 190,000 clones, with about four fifths seen just once and around 7% held by the top ten. Germline assignment: CDR1 SGHTA and CDR2 FQGNSA. The CDR3 is made up of 16 amino acids. Of note for this clone: An end of the junction does not agree with germline; a read error may underlie this. Other DNA sequences in this specimen translate into the identical CDR3.

This receptor was taken from a man in his 70s with active or convalescent COVID-19. The chain is built from TRBV7-2 and TRBJ2-2; 11 positions match TRBD1. Input material: peripheral blood. The CDR3 DNA reads as TGTGCCAGCAGCTCCCAGGGACAGGGGGTGTCCGGGGAGCTATTTTTT. Translating it yields CASSSQGQGVSGELFF.